This T cell receptor beta chain was found in a study of blood T cells in healthy people across ages. Aged roughly 6 to 90, donors were systemically healthy Caucasians from Russia. In regard to this clonotype: Antigen: not known.

Sample-barcoded 5' priming and a J-beta primer mix drove a second PCR of 7 to 11 cycles. CDR3-containing paired-end reads numbered at least 3 million in each sample. In TCRdb, the 5' RACE reads were re-called with MiXCR into one record per CDR3 protein. Among 1.5 million or so distinct CDR3 sequences listed, approximately 40% were seen once. Study-level results: Estimated diversity that came from one million T cells was considered an underestimate.

The germline V gene encodes CDR1 ENHRY and CDR2 SYGVKD. The CDR3 is 15 amino acids. V lost 11 bases and J lost 1, with 18 bases in between. Sequencing used blood. The chain combines TRBV10-3 with TRBJ2-1; D possibly corresponds to TRBD2 (5 bases). This clonotype was sampled from a woman younger than 35 in good health. The CDR3 sequence: CAARGEPGSYNEQFF. CDR3 nucleotides: TGTGCCGCCCGAGGCGAACCGGGGTCCTACAATGAGCAGTTCTTC.